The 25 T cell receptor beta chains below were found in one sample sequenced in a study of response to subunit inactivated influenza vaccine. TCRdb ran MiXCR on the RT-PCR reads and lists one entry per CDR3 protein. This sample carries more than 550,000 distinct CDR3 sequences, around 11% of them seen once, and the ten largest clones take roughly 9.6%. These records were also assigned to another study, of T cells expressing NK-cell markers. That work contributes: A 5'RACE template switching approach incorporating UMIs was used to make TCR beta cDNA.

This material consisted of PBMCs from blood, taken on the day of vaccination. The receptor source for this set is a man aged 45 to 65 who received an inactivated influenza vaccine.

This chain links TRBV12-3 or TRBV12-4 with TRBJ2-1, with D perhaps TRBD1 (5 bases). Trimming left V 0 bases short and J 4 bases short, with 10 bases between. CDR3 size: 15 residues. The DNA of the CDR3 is TGTGCCAGCAGTTTAGCAGGGGTCGAATACAATGAGCAGTTCTTC. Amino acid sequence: CASSLAGVEYNEQFF.

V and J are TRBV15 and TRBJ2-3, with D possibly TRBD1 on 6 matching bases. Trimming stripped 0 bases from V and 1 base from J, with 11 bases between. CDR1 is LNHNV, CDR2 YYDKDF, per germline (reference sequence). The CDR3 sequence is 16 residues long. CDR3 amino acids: CATSRERAGGTDTQYF. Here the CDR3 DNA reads TGTGCCACCAGCAGAGAGAGGGCAGGGGGCACAGATACGCAGTATTTT.

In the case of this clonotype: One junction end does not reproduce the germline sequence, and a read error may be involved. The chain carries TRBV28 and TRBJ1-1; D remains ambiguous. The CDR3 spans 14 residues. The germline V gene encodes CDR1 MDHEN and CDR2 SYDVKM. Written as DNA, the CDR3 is TGTGCCAGCAGGCCACCCCTGGTCAACAGTGAAGCTTTCTTT. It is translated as CASRPPLVNSEAFF.

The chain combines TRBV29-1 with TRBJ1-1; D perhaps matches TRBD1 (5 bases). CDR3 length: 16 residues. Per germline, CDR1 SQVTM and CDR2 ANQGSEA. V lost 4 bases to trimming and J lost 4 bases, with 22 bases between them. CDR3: CSVGGSSRGATTEAFF. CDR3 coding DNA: TGCAGCGTTGGGGGTTCCTCACGAGGGGCGACCACTGAAGCTTTCTTT.

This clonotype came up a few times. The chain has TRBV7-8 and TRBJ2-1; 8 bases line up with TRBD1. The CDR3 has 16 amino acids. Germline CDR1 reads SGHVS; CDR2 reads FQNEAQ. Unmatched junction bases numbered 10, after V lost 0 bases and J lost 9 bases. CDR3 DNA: TGTGCCAGCAGCTTAGCCCCCGCAGGGGGCTCCGGTGAGCAGTTCTTC. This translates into CASSLAPAGGSGEQFF.

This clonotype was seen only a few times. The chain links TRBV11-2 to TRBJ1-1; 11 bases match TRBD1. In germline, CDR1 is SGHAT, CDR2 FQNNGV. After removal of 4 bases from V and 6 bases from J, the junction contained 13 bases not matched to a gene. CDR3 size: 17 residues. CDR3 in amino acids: CASSSPGRDRGGAEAFF. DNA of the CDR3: TGTGCCAGCAGCTCCCCCGGAAGGGACAGGGGGGGGGCTGAAGCTTTCTTT. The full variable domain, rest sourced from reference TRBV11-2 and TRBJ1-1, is EAGVAQSPRYKIIEKRQSVAFWCNPISGHATLYWYQQILGQGPKLLIQFQNNGVVDDSQLPKDRFSAERLKGVDSTLKIQPAKLEDSAVYLCASSSPGRDRGGAEAFFGQGTRLTVV.

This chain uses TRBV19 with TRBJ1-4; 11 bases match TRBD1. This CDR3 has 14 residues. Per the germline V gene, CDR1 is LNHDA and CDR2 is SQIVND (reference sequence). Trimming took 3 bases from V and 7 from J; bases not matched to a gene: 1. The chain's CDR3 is CASSMDRGLEKLFF. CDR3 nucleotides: TGTGCCAGTAGTATGGACAGGGGGCTTGAAAAACTGTTTTTT.

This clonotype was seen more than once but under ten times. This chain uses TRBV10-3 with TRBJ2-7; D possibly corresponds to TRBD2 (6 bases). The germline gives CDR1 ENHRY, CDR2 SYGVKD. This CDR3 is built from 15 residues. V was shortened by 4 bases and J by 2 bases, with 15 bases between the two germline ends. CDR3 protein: CAISGSAASAYEQYF. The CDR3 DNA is TGTGCCATCAGTGGTTCAGCGGCTAGCGCCTACGAGCAGTACTTC.

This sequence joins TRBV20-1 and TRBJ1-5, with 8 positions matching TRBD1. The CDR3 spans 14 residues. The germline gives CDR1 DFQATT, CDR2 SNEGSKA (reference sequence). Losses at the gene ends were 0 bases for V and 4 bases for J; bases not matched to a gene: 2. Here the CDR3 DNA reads TGCAGTGCTAGAGATAGGACAGGGAATCAGCCCCAGCATTTT. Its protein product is CSARDRTGNQPQHF.

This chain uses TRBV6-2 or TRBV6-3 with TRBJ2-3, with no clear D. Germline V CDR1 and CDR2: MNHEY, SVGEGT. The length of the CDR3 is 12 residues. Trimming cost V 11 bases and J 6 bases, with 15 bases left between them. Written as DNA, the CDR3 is TGTGCCGCACGGACGCCGACCGATACGCAGTATTTT. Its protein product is CAARTPTDTQYF.

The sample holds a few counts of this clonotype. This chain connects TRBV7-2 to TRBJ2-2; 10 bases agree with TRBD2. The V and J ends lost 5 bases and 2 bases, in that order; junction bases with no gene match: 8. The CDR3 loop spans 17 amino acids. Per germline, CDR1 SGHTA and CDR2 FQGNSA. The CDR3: CASSLRAGGPNTGELFF. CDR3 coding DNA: TGTGCCAGCAGCCTTCGAGCGGGAGGGCCTAACACCGGGGAGCTGTTTTTT. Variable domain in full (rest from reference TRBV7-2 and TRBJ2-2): GAGVSQSPSNKVTEKGKDVELRCDPISGHTALYWYRQSLGQGLEFLIYFQGNSAPDKSGLPSDRFSAERTGGSVSTLTIQRTQQEDSAVYLCASSLRAGGPNTGELFFGEGSRLTVL.

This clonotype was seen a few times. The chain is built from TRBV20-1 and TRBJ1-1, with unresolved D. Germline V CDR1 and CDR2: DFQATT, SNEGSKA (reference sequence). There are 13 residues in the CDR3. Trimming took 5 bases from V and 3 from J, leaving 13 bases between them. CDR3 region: CSASPFVYTEAFF. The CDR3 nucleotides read TGCAGTGCTTCCCCCTTTGTTTACACTGAAGCTTTCTTT.

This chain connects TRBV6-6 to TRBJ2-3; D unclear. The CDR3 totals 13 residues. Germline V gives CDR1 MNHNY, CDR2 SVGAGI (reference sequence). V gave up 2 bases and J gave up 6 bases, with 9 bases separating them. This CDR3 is CASSYTTGDTQYF. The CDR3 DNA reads TGTGCCAGCAGTTACACCACTGGGGATACGCAGTATTTT.

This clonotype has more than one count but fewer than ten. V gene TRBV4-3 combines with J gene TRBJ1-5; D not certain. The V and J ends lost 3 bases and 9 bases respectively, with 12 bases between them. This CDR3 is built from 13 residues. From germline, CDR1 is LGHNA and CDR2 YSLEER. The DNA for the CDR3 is TGCGCCAGCAGCCAGGACGGTTTAGGGCCCCAGCATTTT. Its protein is CASSQDGLGPQHF.

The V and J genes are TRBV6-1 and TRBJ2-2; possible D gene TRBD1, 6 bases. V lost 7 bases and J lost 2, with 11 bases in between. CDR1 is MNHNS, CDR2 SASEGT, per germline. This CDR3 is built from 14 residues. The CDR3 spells CASKPGHNTGELFF. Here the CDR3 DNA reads TGTGCCAGCAAACCGGGACACAACACCGGGGAGCTGTTTTTT.

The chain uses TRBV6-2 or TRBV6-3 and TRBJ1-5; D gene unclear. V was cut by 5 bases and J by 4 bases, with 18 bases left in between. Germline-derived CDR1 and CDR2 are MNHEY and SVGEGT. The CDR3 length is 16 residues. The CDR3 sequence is CASSRLLGGVNQPQHF. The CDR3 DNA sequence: TGTGCCAGCAGTCGCCTTCTAGGCGGGGTGAATCAGCCCCAGCATTTT.

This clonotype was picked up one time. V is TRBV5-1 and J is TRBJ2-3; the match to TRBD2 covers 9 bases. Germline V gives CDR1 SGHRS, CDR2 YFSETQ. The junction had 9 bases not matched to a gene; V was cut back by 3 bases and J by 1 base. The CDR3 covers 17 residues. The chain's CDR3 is CASSWRPASGGTDTQYF. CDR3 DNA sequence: TGCGCCAGCAGCTGGAGGCCTGCTAGCGGGGGCACAGATACGCAGTATTTT.

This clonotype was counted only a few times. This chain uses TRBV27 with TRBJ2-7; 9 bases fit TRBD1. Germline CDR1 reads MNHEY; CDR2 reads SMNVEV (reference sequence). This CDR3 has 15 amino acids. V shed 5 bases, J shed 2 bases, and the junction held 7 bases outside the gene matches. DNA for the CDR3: TGTGCCAGCAGTGCAGGACAGGGGACGGCCTACGAGCAGTACTTC. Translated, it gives CASSAGQGTAYEQYF.

CDR3 coding DNA: TGTGCCACCAAAAGGGTTGGGGAGACCCAGTACTTC. As protein: CATKRVGETQYF. The chain couples TRBV13 to TRBJ2-5; D ambiguous. The V and J ends lost 10 bases and 5 bases respectively, with 14 bases between them. The CDR3 consists of 12 residues. Germline lookup yields CDR1 PRHDT and CDR2 FYEKMQ (reference sequence).

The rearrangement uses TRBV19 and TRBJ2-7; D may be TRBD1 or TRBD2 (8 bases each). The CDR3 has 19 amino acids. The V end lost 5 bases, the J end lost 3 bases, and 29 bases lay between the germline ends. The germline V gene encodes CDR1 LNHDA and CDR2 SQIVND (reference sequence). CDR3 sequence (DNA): TGTGCCAGTAGTCCGGCAGGGGGCTTGGTCAAGCGGGGGAGCTACGAGCAGTACTTC. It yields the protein CASSPAGGLVKRGSYEQYF.

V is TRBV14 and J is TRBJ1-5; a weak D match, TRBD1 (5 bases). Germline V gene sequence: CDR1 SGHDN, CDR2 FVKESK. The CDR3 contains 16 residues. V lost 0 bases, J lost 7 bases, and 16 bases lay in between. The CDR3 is CASSQERHWGWQPQHF. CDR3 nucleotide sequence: TGTGCCAGCAGCCAAGAAAGACATTGGGGGTGGCAGCCCCAGCATTTT.

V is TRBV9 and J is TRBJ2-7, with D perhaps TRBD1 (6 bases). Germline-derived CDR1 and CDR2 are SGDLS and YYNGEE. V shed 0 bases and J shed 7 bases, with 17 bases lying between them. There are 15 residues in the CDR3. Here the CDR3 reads CASSVGGRGTEEQYF. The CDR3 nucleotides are TGTGCCAGCAGCGTAGGCGGCAGGGGAACGGAAGAGCAGTACTTC.

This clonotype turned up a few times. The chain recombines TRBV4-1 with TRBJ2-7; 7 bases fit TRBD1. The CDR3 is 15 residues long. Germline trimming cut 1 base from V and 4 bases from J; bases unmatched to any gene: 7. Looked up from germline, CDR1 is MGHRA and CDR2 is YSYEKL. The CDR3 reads CASSQAPRGSYEQYF. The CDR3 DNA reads TGCGCCAGCAGCCAAGCGCCCAGGGGGTCTTACGAGCAGTACTTC.

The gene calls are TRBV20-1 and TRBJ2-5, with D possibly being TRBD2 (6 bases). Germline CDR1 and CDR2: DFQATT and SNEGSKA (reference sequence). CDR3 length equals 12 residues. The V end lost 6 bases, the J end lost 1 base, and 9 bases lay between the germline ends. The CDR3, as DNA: TGCAGTGCCGGGGACTTCCAAGAGACCCAGTACTTC. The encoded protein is CSAGDFQETQYF.

The DNA for the CDR3 is TGCAGTGCTAGAGATATTAGACGGATTCTGTCCGAGCAGTACTTC. It yields the protein CSARDIRRILSEQYF. This rearrangement joins TRBV20-1 to TRBJ2-7; D is undetermined. This CDR3 has 15 residues. With 0 bases removed from V and 6 bases from J, the gap between germline ends came to 18 bases. Germline lookup yields CDR1 DFQATT and CDR2 SNEGSKA (reference sequence).